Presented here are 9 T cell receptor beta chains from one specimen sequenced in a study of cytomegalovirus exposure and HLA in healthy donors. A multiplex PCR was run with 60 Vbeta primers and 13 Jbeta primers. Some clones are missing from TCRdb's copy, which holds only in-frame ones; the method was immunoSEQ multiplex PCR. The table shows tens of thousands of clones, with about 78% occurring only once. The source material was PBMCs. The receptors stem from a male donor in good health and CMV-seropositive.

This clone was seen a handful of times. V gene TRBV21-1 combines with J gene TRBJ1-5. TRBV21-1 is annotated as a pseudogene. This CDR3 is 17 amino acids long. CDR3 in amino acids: CASSKPVGDYSNQPQHF. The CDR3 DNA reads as TGTGCCAGCAGCAAGCCCGTCGGGGACTATAGCAATCAGCCCCAGCATTTT.

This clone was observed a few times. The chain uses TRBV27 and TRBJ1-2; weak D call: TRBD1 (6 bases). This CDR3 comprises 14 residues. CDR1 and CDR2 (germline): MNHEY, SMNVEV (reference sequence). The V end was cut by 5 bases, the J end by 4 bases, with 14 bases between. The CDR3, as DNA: TGTGCCAGCAGTCCCCGGGACACGACCTATGGCTACACCTTC. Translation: CASSPRDTTYGYTF.

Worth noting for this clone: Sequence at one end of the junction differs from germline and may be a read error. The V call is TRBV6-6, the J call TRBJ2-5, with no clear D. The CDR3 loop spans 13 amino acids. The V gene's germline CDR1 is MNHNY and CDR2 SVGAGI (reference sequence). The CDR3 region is CVSTKPTAETQYF. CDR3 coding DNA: TGTGTCAGCACAAAACCTACAGCCGAGACCCAGTACTTC.

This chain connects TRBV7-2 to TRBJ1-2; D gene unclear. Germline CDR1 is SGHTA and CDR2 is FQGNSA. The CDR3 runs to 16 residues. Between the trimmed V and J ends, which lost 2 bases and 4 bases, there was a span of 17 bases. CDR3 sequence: CASSLMVPGSGYGYTF. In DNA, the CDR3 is TGTGCCAGCAGCTTAATGGTTCCGGGAAGCGGCTATGGCTACACCTTC.

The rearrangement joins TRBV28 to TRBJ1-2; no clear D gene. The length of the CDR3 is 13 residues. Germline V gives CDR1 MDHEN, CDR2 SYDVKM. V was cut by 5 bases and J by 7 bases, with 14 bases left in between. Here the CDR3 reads CASSPPGLGGYTF. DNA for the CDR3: TGTGCCAGCAGTCCGCCAGGTCTCGGTGGCTACACCTTC.

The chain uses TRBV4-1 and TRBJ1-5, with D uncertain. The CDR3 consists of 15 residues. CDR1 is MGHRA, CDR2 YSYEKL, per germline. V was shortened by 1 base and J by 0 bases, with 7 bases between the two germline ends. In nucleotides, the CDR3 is TGCGCCAGCAGCCAAGGATTGAGTAGCAATCAGCCCCAGCATTTT. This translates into CASSQGLSSNQPQHF.

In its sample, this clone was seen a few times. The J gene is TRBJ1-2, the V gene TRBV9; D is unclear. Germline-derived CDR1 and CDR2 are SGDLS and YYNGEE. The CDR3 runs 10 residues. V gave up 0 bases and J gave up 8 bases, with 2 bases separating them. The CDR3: CASSVAGYTF. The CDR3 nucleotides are TGTGCCAGCAGCGTAGCGGGCTACACCTTC.

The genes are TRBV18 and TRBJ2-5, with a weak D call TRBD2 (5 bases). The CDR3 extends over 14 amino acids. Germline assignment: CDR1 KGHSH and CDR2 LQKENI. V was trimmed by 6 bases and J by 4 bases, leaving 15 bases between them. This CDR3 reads CASSAGPRTETQYF. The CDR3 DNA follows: TGTGCCAGCTCCGCGGGCCCTCGAACAGAGACCCAGTACTTC.

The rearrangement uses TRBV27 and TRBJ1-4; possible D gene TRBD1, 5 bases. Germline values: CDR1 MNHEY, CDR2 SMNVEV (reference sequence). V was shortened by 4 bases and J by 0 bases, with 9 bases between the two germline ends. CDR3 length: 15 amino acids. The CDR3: CASSSVTATNEKLFF. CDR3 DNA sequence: TGTGCCAGCAGTTCCGTGACAGCAACTAATGAAAAACTGTTTTTT.